The 15 T cell receptor beta chains below were found in one sample sequenced in a study of technical replicates of blood from a few donors. The protocol was immunoSEQ multiplex PCR, while the TCRdb copy is restricted to in-frame clones and leaves out a portion. The profile shows fewer than 95,000 clones, 85% to 95% of them singletons. Sequencing was carried out using T cells isolated from PBMCs. The source of these receptors is a human donor in good health.

The chain uses TRBV5-1 and TRBJ2-7; TRBD2 matches at 8 bases. J was trimmed by 9 bases and V by 1 base; bases with no gene match: 6. Germline lookup yields CDR1 SGHRS and CDR2 YFSETQ. This CDR3 has 13 residues. The CDR3 region is CASSLMERGSQYF. In DNA, the CDR3 is TGCGCCAGCAGCTTGATGGAGCGGGGGTCGCAGTACTTC.

CDR3 region: CASRVQGPEDEKLFF. The CDR3 region has the DNA TGTGCCAGTAGGGTACAGGGGCCCGAAGATGAAAAACTGTTTTTT. V usage is TRBV19 and J usage is TRBJ1-4, with 7 bases identical to TRBD1. CDR1 is LNHDA, CDR2 SQIVND, per germline (reference sequence). Germline trimming cut 6 bases from V and 6 bases from J; bases unmatched to any gene: 10. CDR3 size: 15 residues. Full variable domain (remainder filled in from reference TRBV19 and TRBJ1-4): DGGITQSPKYLFRKEGQNVTLSCEQNLNHDAMYWYRQDPGQGLRLIYYSQIVNDFQKGDIAEGYSVSREKKESFPLTVTSAQKNPTAFYLCASRVQGPEDEKLFFGSGTQLSVL.

The CDR3 region has the DNA TGTGCCAGCAGCCAGGGCGATTCACCCCTCCACTTT. Its translation is CASSQGDSPLHF. The chain joins TRBV7-6 to TRBJ1-6, with D possibly TRBD1 on 5 matching bases. V was trimmed by 5 bases and J by 8 bases, leaving 7 bases between them. The CDR3 length is 12 residues. The germline CDR1 and CDR2 sequences are SGHVS and FNYEAQ.

This sequence joins TRBV9 and TRBJ2-1; 11 bases line up with TRBD1. The germline gives CDR1 SGDLS, CDR2 YYNGEE. Germline trimming cut 3 bases from V and 2 bases from J; bases unmatched to any gene: 1. The length of the CDR3 is 15 residues. CDR3 sequence (DNA): TGTGCCAGCAGCGCGGGACAGGGGGCCTACAATGAGCAGTTCTTC. Protein sequence: CASSAGQGAYNEQFF.

The chain recombines TRBV5-6 with TRBJ2-3; the match to TRBD2 covers 10 bases. The CDR3 consists of 17 residues. J lost 2 bases, V lost 2 bases, and 8 bases had no gene match. Per germline, CDR1 SGHDT and CDR2 YYEEEE. The CDR3: CASSFSLAGDLTDTQYF. The CDR3 nucleotides read TGTGCCAGCAGCTTTTCCCTAGCGGGGGACCTCACAGATACGCAGTATTTT.

The rearrangement links TRBV28 to TRBJ2-4, with D perhaps matching TRBD1 (6 bases). The CDR3 is 16 amino acids. The V end was cut by 5 bases, the J end by 0 bases, with 14 bases between. Germline V gene sequence: CDR1 MDHEN, CDR2 SYDVKM. The CDR3 DNA reads TGTGCCAGCAGTATTGACAGGCTACTAGCCAAAAACATTCAGTACTTC. As protein: CASSIDRLLAKNIQYF.

The chain employs TRBV10-3 and TRBJ1-1; the D is unclear. Germline assignment: CDR1 ENHRY and CDR2 SYGVKD. Trimming pared 6 bases from V and 5 bases from J, leaving 10 bases between. The CDR3 has 12 amino acids. CDR3 sequence: CAIREGGTEAFF. In DNA form, the CDR3 reads TGTGCCATCAGGGAGGGAGGGACTGAAGCTTTCTTT.

The rearrangement uses TRBV6-1 and TRBJ2-7, with 15 bases aligning to TRBD2. V lost 7 bases, J lost 7 bases, and 8 bases stayed unmatched. The germline gives CDR1 MNHNS, CDR2 SASEGT. This CDR3 is built from 15 residues. CDR3 bases: TGTGCCAGCAAGCTGACGGGACTAGCGGGAGGTGAGCAGTACTTC. It specifies CASKLTGLAGGEQYF.

CDR3: CASRLGTGGSNQPQHF. CDR3 nucleotide sequence: TGCGCCAGCAGACTCGGGACAGGGGGGAGCAATCAGCCCCAGCATTTT. V is TRBV5-1 and J is TRBJ1-5; 11 positions agree with TRBD1. There are 16 residues in the CDR3. Per germline, CDR1 SGHRS and CDR2 YFSETQ. Trimming at V came to 5 bases and at J to 1 base, leaving 5 bases not matched to a gene.

The chain employs TRBV28 and TRBJ1-1; D not resolved. Trimming stripped 1 base from V and 1 base from J, with 7 bases between. Germline loops: CDR1 MDHEN, CDR2 SYDVKM. The CDR3 has 14 residues. The CDR3 DNA is TGTGCCAGCAGTTTATTACGGGAGAACACTGAAGCTTTCTTT. It is translated as CASSLLRENTEAFF.

This chain joins TRBV5-1 and TRBJ2-3; no firm D call. Germline V gene data show CDR1 as SGHRS and CDR2 as YFSETQ. V lost 0 bases, J lost 2 bases, and 7 bases lay in between. The CDR3 length is 14 residues. The CDR3 nucleotides are TGCGCCAGCAGCTTGGGGGCTAACACAGATACGCAGTATTTT. Protein: CASSLGANTDTQYF. The complete variable domain, with remaining parts taken from reference TRBV5-1 and TRBJ2-3, reads KAGVTQTPRYLIKTRGQQVTLSCSPISGHRSVSWYQQTPGQGLQFLFEYFSETQRNKGNFPGRFSGRQFSNSRSEMNVSTLELGDSALYLCASSLGANTDTQYFGPGTRLTVL.

In nucleotides, the CDR3 is TGTGCCAGCAGCTTCGGGACTTTGAAAGAGACCCAGTACTTC. The encoded protein is CASSFGTLKETQYF. The chain employs TRBV7-9 and TRBJ2-5, with a possible D match to TRBD2 (6 bases). Trimming shortened V by 3 bases and J by 3 bases, and 11 bases separated the two germline ends. The CDR3 spans 14 residues. The germline V gene has CDR1 SEHNR and CDR2 FQNEAQ (reference sequence).

This chain joins TRBV5-1 and TRBJ1-1; D is undetermined. The length of the CDR3 is 13 residues. V was pared by 2 bases and J by 4 bases, with 9 bases between. CDR1 is SGHRS, CDR2 YFSETQ, per germline. The CDR3 bases are TGCGCCAGCAGCTTCACGGCGGGCACTGAAGCTTTCTTT. It codes for CASSFTAGTEAFF.

J is TRBJ1-1 and V is TRBV5-1, with a possible D match to TRBD1 (6 bases). Germline values: CDR1 SGHRS, CDR2 YFSETQ. The CDR3 spans 17 residues. The V gene lost 1 base and the J gene lost 4 bases, with 20 bases spanning the gap. CDR3 loop: CASSLSGGRTVRTEAFF. The CDR3 DNA sequence: TGCGCCAGCAGCTTGTCGGGGGGCCGGACCGTCCGCACTGAAGCTTTCTTT. The whole variable domain, filled in from reference TRBV5-1 and TRBJ1-1, reads KAGVTQTPRYLIKTRGQQVTLSCSPISGHRSVSWYQQTPGQGLQFLFEYFSETQRNKGNFPGRFSGRQFSNSRSEMNVSTLELGDSALYLCASSLSGGRTVRTEAFFGQGTRLTVV.

The chain is built from TRBV29-1 and TRBJ1-2; no clear D. Per the germline V gene, CDR1 is SQVTM and CDR2 is ANQGSEA. The CDR3 is 11 residues long. This CDR3 reads CTASANYGYTF. For the CDR3, the DNA is TGCACCGCCTCAGCTAACTATGGCTACACCTTC.